A single T cell receptor (beta chain) is shown here with its context. No antigen is known for it. The sample holds no much larger clone one base away, and base qualities are not on file. The CDR3 regions of human TCRbeta chains were analyzed by immunosequencing. The authors processed their data as follows. Repertoire TCRs were matched against a reference library of SARS-CoV-2-specific TCRs generated with the MIRA antigen-specificity platform. Breadth was defined as the fraction of unique TCRs that were SARS-CoV-2-associated, and depth was defined as the fraction of total T cells that were SARS-CoV-2-associated. Using the MIRA data, every spike-specific TCR was mapped to the spike region that the TCR reacted to and assigned to either a CD4 or a CD8 class. Log10-transformed breadth and depth values were compared by one-way ANOVA with Sidak's multiple comparisons tests. In TCRdb, the immuneACCESS table is reduced to in-frame sequences with V and J assigned. These tables do not hold every clone; where another copy was compared, an unresolved V gene accounts for under half, and the others remain unexplained. Clonal size and the V and J genes are those of that table, whereas D and trimming came from the DNA. The sample yields about 150,000 clones; approximately 90% were counted once. The top ten clonotypes cover less than 2% of the sample.

From the cysteine through the phenylalanine, the CDR3 covers 14 amino acids. Just CDR3 DNA is preserved here, 42 bases in frame from base 1. V is reduced by 1 base and J by 4 bases, leaving a spacing of 10 bases between them. According to the germline V gene, CDR1 reads SGHAT and CDR2 reads FQNNGV. The sample originates from a study of T cell responses to AZD1222 COVID-19 vaccine (dated by TCRdb to about 2021). With regard to the full study: Because spike-specific TCR depth and breadth did not differ between the two schedules, AZD1222 recipients who got a second dose at roughly 4 weeks were pooled with those who got a second dose at roughly 12 weeks. TCR sequencing covered some 240 trial participants: 207 given two doses of AZD1222 and 26 given two doses of MenACWY control vaccine. Trial participants were enrolled into age subgroups of 18-55, 56-69 and 70-plus years, which contained about 150, 28 and 57 TCR-sequenced participants, respectively. Overall results and qualifications from the work: Conclusions about previously exposed vaccinees were limited because only a handful of AZD1222 recipients were SARS-CoV-2 seropositive at baseline. Participants were mostly white British, with more females than males. The authors suggested clonal diversity may have been underestimated. The 56-69-year group was small, and its depth increase did not reach significance, likely because of low power. Spike-specific TCR breadth and depth rose significantly after two AZD1222 doses compared with day 0 and with MenACWY recipients. Because no samples from the day 14 peak response were available, repertoires could be characterized only after the peak T cell response. The vaccine-associated CD4 TCRs covered the entire spike protein, and the dominant responses fell in regions 160-218 and 743-854. Epitopes outside the regions mutated in the B.1.351 and B.1.1.7 variants were reportedly recognized by nearly half of the unique spike-specific TCRs.

The time point tag for this specimen amounts to: baseline before first vaccination. Vaccinee samples were obtained from the UK trials COV001 and COV002, which included a single-blind randomized controlled phase 2/3 trial of AZD1222 (ChAdOx1 nCoV-19) in healthy adults. Trial participant PBMC samples were collected at day 0 and day 28 after the second dose for TCRbeta chain sequencing. The chain uses TRBV11-2 and TRBJ1-2; TRBD1 is a possible D gene, resting on 6 matching bases. This TCR derives from an adult in good health. The specimen was peripheral blood, collected on day 0 of AZD1222 vaccination. The DNA reads as follows: TGTGCCAGCAGCTTAGGTGGGGGGCCCTATGGCTACACCTTC. Translated, it gives CASSLGGGPYGYTF.